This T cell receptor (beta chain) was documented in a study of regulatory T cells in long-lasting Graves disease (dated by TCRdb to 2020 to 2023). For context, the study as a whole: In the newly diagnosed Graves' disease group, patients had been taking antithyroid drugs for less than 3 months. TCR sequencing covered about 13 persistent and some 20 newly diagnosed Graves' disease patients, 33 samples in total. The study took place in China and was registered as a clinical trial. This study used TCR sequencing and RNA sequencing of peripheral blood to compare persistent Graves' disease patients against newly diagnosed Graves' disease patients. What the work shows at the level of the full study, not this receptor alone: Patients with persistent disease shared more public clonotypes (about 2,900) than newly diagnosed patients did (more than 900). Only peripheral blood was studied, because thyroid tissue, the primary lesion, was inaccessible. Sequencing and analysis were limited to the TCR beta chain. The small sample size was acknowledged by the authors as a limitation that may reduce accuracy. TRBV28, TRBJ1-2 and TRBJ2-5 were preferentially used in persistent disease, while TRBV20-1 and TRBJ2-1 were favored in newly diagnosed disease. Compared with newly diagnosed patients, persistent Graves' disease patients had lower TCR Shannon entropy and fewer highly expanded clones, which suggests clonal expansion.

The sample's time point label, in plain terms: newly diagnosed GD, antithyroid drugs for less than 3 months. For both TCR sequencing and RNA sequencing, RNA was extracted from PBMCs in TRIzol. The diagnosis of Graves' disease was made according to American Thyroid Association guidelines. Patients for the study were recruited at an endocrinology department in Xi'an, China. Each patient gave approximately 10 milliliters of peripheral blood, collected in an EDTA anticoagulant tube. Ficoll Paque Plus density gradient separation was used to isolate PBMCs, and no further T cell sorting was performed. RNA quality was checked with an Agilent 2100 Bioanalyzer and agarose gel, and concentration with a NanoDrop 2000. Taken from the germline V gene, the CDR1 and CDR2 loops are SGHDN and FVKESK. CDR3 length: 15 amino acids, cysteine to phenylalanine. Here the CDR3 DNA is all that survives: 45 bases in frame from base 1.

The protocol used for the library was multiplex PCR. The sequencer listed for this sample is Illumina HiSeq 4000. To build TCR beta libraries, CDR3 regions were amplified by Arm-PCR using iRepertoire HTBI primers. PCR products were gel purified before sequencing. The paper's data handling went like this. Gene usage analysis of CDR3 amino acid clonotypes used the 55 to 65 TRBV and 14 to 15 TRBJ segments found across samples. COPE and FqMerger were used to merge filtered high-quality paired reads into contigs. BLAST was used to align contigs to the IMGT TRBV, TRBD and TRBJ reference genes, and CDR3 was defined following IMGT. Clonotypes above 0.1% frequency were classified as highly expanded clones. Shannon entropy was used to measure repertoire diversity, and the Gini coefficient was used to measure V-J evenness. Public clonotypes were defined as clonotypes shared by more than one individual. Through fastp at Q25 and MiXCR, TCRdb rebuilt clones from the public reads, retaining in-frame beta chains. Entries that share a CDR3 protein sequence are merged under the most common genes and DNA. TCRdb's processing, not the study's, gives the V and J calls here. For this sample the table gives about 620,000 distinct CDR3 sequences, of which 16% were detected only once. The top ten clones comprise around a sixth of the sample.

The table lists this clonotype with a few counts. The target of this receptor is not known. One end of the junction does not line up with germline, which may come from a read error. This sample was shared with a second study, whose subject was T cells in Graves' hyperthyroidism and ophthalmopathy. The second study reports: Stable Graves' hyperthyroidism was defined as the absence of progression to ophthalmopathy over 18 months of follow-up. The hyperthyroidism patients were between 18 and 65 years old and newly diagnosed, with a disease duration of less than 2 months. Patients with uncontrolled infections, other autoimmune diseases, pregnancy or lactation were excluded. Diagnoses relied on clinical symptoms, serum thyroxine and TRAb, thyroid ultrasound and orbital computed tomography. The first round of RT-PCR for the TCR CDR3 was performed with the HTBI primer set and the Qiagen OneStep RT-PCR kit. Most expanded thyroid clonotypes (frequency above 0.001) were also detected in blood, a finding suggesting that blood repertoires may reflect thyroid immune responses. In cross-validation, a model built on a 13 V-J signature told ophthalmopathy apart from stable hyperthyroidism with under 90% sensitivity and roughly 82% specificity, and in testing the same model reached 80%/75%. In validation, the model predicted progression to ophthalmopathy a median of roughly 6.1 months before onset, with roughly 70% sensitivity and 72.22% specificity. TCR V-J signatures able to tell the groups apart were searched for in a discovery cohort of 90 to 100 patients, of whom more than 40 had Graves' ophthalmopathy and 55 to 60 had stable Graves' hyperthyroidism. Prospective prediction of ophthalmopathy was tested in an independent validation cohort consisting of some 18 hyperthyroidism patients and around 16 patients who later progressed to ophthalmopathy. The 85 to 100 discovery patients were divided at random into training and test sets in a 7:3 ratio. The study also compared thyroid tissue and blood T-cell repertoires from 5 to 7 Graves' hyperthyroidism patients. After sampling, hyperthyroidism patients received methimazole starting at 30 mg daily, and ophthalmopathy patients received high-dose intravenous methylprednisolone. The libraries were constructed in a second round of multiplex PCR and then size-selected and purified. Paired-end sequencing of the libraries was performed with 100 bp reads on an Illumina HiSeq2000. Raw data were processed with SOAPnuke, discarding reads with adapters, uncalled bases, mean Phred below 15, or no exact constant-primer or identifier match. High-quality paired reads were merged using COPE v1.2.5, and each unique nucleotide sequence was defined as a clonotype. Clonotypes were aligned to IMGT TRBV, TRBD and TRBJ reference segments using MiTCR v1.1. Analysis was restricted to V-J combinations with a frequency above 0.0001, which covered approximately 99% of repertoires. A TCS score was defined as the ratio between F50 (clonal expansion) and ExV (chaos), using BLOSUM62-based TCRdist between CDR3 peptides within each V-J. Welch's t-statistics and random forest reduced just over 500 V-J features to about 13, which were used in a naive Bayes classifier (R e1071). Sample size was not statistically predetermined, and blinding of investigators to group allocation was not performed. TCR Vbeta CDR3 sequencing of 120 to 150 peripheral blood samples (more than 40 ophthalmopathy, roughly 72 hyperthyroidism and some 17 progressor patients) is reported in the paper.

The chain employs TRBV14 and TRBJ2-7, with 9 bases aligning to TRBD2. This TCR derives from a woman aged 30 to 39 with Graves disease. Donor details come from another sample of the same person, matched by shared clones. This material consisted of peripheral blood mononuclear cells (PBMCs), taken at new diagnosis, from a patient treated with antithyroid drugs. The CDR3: CASSEELAGFYEQYF. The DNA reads TGTGCCAGCAGCGAAGAGCTAGCGGGATTTTACGAGCAGTACTTC. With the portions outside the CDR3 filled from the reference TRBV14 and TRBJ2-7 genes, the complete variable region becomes EAGVTQFPSHSVIEKGQTVTLRCDPISGHDNLYWYRRVMGKEIKFLLHFVKESKQDESGMPNNRFLAERTGGTYSTLKVQPAELEDSGVYFCASSEELAGFYEQYFGPGTRLTVT.